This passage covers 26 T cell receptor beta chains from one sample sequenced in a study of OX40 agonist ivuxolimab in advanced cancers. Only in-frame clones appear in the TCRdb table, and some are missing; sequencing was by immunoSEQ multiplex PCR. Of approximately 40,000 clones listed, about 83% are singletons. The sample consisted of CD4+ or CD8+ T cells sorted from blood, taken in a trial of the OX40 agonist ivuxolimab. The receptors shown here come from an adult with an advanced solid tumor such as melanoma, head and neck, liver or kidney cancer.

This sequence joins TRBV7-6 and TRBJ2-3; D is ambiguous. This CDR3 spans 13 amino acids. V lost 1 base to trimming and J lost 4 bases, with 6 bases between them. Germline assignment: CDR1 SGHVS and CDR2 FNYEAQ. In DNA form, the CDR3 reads TGTGCCAGCAGCTTAGAGCGAGCAGATACGCAGTATTTT. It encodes CASSLERADTQYF.

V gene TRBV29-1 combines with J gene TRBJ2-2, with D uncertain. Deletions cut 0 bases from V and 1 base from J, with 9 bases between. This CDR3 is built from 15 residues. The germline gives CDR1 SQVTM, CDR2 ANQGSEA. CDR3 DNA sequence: TGCAGCGTTGAAGAGAACACCATGAACACCGGGGAGCTGTTTTTT. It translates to CSVEENTMNTGELFF.

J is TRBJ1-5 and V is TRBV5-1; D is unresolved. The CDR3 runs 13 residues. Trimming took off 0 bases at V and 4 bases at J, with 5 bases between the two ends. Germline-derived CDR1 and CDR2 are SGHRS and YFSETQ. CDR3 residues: CASSLGSNQPQHF. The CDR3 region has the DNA TGCGCCAGCAGCTTGGGCTCTAATCAGCCCCAGCATTTT. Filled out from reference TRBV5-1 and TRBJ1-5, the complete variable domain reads KAGVTQTPRYLIKTRGQQVTLSCSPISGHRSVSWYQQTPGQGLQFLFEYFSETQRNKGNFPGRFSGRQFSNSRSEMNVSTLELGDSALYLCASSLGSNQPQHFGDGTRLSIL.

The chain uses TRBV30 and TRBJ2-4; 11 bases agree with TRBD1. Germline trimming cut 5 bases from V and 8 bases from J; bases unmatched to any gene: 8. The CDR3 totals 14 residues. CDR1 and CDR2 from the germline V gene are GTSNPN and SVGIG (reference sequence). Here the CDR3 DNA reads TGTGCCTGGGCCGGGACAGGGGGTTTGGACATTCAGTACTTC. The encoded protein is CAWAGTGGLDIQYF.

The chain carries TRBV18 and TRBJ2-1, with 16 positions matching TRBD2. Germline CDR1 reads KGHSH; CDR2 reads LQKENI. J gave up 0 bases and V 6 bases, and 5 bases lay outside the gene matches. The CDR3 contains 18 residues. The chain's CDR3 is CASSPGTSGGGSYNEQFF. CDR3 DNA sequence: TGTGCCAGCTCCCCCGGGACTAGCGGGGGGGGCTCCTACAATGAGCAGTTCTTC.

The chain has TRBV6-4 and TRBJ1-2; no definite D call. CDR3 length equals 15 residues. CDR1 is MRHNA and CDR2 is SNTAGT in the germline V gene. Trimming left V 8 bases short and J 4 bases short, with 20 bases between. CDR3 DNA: TGTGCCAGCCCTGACGAGTTTAACGGCGGCTATGGCTACACCTTC. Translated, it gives CASPDEFNGGYGYTF.

The CDR3 DNA is TGTGCCAGTACTTACACAGCGGGGGACATCTACGAGCAGTACTTC. This codes for CASTYTAGDIYEQYF. The chain combines TRBV19 with TRBJ2-7; 8 bases match TRBD2. The length of the CDR3 is 15 residues. Germline CDR1 is LNHDA and CDR2 is SQIVND (reference sequence). Losses at the gene ends were 7 bases for V and 3 bases for J; bases not matched to a gene: 11.

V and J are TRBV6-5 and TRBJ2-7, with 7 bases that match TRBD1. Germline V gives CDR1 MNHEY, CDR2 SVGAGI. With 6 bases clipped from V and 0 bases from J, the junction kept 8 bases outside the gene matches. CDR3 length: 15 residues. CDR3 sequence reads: CASRLVGDSSYEQYF. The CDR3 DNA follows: TGTGCCAGCAGACTGGTCGGGGACAGCTCCTACGAGCAGTACTTC.

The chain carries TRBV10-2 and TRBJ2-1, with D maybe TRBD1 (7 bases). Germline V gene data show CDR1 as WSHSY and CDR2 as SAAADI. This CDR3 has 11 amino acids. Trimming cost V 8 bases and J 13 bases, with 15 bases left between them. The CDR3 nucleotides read TGCGCCAGCGGAGGGGGACAGCCTCAGTTCTTC. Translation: CASGGGQPQFF.

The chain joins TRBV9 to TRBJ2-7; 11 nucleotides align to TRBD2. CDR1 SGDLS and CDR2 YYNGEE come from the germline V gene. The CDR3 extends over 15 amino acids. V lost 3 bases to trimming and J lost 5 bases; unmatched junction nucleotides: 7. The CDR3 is CASSAPLAGVDEQYF. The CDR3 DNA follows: TGTGCCAGCAGCGCCCCACTAGCGGGAGTTGACGAGCAGTACTTC.

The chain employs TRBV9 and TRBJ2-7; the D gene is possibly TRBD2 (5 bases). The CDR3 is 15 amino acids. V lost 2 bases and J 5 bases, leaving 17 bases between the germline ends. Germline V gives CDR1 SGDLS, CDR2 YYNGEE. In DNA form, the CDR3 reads TGTGCCAGCAGCGTTGGCGGGCGGGTCTGGGACGAGCAGTACTTC. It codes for CASSVGGRVWDEQYF.

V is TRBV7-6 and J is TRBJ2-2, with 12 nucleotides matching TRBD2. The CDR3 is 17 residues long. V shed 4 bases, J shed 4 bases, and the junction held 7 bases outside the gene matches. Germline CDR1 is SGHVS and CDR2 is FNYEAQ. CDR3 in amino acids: CASSSSTSGSPTGELFF. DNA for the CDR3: TGTGCCAGCAGCTCTTCGACTAGCGGGAGCCCCACCGGGGAGCTGTTTTTT.

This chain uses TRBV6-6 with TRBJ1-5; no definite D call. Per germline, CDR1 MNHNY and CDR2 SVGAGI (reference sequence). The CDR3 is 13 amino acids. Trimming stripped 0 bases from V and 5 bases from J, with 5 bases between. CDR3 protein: CASSYSMDQPQHF. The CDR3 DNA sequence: TGTGCCAGCAGTTACTCGATGGATCAGCCCCAGCATTTT.

CDR3 nucleotides: TGTGCCAGCAGCTTGGAGAGGGGGCAGGTCACTGAAGCTTTCTTT. Translated, it gives CASSLERGQVTEAFF. The chain links TRBV7-2 to TRBJ1-1; 7 nucleotides match TRBD1. Trimming took 3 bases from V and 4 from J; bases not matched to a gene: 8. CDR1 SGHTA and CDR2 FQGNSA come from the germline V gene. There are 15 residues in the CDR3. Complete variable domain (other parts from reference TRBV7-2 and TRBJ1-1): GAGVSQSPSNKVTEKGKDVELRCDPISGHTALYWYRQSLGQGLEFLIYFQGNSAPDKSGLPSDRFSAERTGGSVSTLTIQRTQQEDSAVYLCASSLERGQVTEAFFGQGTRLTVV.

The CDR3 region has the DNA TGTGCCTGGAGTGTGGCGCGAAATGAGCAGTTCTTC. This encodes CAWSVARNEQFF. The V call is TRBV30, the J call TRBJ2-1; D gene ambiguous. The length of the CDR3 is 12 residues. V lost 0 bases, J lost 7 bases, and 7 bases lay in between. Germline V CDR1 and CDR2: GTSNPN, SVGIG (reference sequence).

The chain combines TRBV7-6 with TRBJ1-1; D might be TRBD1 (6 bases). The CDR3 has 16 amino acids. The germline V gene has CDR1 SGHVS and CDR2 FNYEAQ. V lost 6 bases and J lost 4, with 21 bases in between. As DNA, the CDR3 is TGTGCCAGCAGTGACGTCAAACAGGGTTCGGGCACTGAAGCTTTCTTT. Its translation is CASSDVKQGSGTEAFF. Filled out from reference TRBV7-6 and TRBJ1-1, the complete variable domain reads GAGVSQSPRYKVTKRGQDVALRCDPISGHVSLYWYRQALGQGPEFLTYFNYEAQQDKSGLPNDRFSAERPEGSISTLTIQRTEQRDSAMYRCASSDVKQGSGTEAFFGQGTRLTVV.

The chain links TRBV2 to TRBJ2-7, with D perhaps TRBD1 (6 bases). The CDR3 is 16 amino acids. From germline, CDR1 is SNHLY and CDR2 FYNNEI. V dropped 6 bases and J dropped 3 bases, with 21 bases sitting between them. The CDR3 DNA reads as TGTGCCAGCAGCCCCTCCTTACAGGGCAATTTCTACGAGCAGTACTTC. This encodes CASSPSLQGNFYEQYF. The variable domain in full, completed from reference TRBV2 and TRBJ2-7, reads EPEVTQTPSHQVTQMGQEVILRCVPISNHLYFYWYRQILGQKVEFLVSFYNNEISEKSEIFDDQFSVERPDGSNFTLKIRSTKLEDSAMYFCASSPSLQGNFYEQYFGPGTRLTVT.

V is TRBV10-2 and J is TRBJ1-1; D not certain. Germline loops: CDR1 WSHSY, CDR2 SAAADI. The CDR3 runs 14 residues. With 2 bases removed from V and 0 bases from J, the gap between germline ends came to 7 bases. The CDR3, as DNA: TGCGCCAGCAGTGAGAGGGCGGTGAACACTGAAGCTTTCTTT. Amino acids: CASSERAVNTEAFF.

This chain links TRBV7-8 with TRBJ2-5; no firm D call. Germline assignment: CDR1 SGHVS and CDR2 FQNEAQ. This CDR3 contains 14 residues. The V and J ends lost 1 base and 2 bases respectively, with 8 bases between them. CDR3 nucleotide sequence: TGTGCCAGCAGCTTAGAGGCCTCACAAGAGACCCAGTACTTC. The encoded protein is CASSLEASQETQYF.

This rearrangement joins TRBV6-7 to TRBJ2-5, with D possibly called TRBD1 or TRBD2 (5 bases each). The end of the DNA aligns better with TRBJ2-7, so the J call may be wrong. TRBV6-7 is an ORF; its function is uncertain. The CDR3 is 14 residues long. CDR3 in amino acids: CASSYQGRPYEQYF. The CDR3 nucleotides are TGTGCCAGCAGTTACCAGGGACGTCCCTACGAGCAGTACTTC.

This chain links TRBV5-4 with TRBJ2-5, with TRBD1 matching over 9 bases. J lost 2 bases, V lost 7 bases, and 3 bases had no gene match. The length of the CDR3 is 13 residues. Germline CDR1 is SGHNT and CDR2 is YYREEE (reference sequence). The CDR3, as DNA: TGTGCCAGCCAAGACAGGGGGCAAGAGACCCAGTACTTC. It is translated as CASQDRGQETQYF.

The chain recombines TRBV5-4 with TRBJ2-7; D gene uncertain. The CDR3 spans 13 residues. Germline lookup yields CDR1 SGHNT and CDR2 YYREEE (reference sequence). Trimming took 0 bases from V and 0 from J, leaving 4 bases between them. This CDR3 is CASSLAGSYEQYF. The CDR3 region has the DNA TGTGCCAGCAGCTTGGCGGGCTCCTACGAGCAGTACTTC.

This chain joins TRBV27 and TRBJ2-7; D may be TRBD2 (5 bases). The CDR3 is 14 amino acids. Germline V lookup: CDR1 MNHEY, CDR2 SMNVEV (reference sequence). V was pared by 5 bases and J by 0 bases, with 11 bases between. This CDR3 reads CASSPRLRSYEQYF. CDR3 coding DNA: TGTGCCAGCAGTCCGAGACTACGCTCCTACGAGCAGTACTTC.

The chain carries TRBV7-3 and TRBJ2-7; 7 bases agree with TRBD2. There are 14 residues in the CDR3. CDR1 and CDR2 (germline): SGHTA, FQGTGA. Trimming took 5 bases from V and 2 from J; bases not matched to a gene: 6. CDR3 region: CASSPPSGTYEQYF. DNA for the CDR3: TGTGCCAGCAGCCCCCCTAGCGGAACCTACGAGCAGTACTTC. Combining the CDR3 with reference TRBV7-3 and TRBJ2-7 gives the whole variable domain GAGVSQTPSNKVTEKGKYVELRCDPISGHTALYWYRQSLGQGPEFLIYFQGTGAADDSGLPNDRFFAVRPEGSVSTLKIQRTERGDSAVYLCASSPPSGTYEQYFGPGTRLTVT.

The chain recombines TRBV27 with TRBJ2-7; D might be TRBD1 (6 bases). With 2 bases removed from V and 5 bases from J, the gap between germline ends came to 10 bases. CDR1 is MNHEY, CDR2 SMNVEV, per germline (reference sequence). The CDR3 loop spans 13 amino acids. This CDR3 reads CASSLVRGHEQYF. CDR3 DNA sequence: TGTGCCAGCAGTTTAGTCAGGGGCCACGAGCAGTACTTC.

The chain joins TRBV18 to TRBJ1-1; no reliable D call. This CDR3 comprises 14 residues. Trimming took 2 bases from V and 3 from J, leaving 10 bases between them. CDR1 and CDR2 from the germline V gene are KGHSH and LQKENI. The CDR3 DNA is TGTGCCAGCTCACCAAACGGACTAGACACTGAAGCTTTCTTT. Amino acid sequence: CASSPNGLDTEAFF. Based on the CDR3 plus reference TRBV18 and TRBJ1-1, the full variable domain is NAGVMQNPRHLVRRRGQEARLRCSPMKGHSHVYWYRQLPEEGLKFMVYLQKENIIDESGMPKERFSAEFPKEGPSILRIQQVVRGDSAAYFCASSPNGLDTEAFFGQGTRLTVV.